A few counts support the clone carrying this TCR beta chain. The germline gives CDR1 MNHEY, CDR2 SVGEGT. The CDR3 is 11 residues long. With 0 bases removed from V and 9 bases from J, the gap between germline ends came to 3 bases. Time point: sample taken at primary tumor resection. Tumor, nontumor lung or frozen PBMC supplied whole RNA that was sequenced unsorted. The data stem from a study of spatial heterogeneity in lung cancer. Individually, TCR cDNA molecules were each labelled with a unique molecular identifier. Each CDR3 protein gets one entry after TCRdb re-called the 5' RACE reads with MiXCR. The top ten clones hold roughly 10% of a sample with roughly 48,000 distinct CDR3 sequences, around 5.2% of them seen once.

This sequence was found in a male donor with early-stage non-small cell lung cancer. Sample: PBMCs, taken at surgery. The chain recombines TRBV6-2 or TRBV6-3 with TRBJ2-1; D remains unclear. CDR3 DNA: TGTGCCAGCAGTTACTCCCGTGAGCAGTTCTTC. Protein: CASSYSREQFF.